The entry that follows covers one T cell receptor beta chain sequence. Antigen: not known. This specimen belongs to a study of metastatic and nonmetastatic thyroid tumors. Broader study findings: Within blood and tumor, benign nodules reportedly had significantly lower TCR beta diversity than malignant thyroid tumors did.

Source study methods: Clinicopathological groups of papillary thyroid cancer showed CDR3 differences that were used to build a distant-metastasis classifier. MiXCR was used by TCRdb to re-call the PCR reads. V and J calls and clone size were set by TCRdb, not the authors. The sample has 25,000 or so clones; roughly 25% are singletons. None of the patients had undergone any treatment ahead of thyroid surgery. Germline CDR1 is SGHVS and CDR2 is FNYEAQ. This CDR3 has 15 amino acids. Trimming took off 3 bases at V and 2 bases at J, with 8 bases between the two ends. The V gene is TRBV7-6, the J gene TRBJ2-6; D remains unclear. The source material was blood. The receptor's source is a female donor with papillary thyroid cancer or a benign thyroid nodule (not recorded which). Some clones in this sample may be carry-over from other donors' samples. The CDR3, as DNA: TGTGCCAGCAGCTTGGTGCTCCCTGGGGCCAACGTCCTGACTTTC. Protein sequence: CASSLVLPGANVLTF. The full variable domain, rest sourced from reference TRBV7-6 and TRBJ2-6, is GAGVSQSPRYKVTKRGQDVALRCDPISGHVSLYWYRQALGQGPEFLTYFNYEAQQDKSGLPNDRFSAERPEGSISTLTIQRTEQRDSAMYRCASSLVLPGANVLTFGAGSRLTVL.